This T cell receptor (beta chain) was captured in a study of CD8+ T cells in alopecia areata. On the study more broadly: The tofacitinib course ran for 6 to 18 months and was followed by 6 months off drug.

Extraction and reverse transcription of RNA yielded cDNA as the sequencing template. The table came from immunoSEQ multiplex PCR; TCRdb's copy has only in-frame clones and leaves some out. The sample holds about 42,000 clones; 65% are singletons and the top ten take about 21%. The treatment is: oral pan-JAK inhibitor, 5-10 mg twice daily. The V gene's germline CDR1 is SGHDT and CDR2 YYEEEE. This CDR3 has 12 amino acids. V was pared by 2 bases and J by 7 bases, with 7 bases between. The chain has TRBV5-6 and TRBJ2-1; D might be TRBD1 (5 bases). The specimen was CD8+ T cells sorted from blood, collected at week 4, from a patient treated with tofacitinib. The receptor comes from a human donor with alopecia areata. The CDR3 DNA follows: TGTGCCAGCAGCTTCAGGGAAAATGAGCAGTTCTTC. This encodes CASSFRENEQFF. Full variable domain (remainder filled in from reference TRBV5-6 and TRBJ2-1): DAGVTQSPTHLIKTRGQQVTLRCSPKSGHDTVSWYQQALGQGPQFIFQYYEEEERQRGNFPDRFSGHQFPNYSSELNVNALLLGDSALYLCASSFRENEQFFGPGTRLTVL.